Each of the 24 T cell receptor beta chains below was sequenced from the same sample in a study of T cell changes during pregnancy in multiple sclerosis. The assay was immunoSEQ multiplex PCR, and TCRdb's table has in-frame clones only and misses some. The table lists tens of thousands of clones, about 90% of them singletons. Here the sequenced sample was CD4+ T cells from peripheral blood mononuclear cells, taken in the second trimester of pregnancy. Receptors originate from a female donor with multiple sclerosis, enrolled in a pregnancy study.

V is TRBV6-1 and J is TRBJ1-6; 9 bases match TRBD1. The length of the CDR3 is 19 residues. Germline assignment: CDR1 MNHNS and CDR2 SASEGT. The trim removed 4 bases at V and 0 bases at J, leaving 10 bases unmatched. The CDR3 loop is CASSVRRDRASSYNSPLHF. The CDR3 coding sequence is TGTGCCAGCAGTGTTCGTCGGGACAGGGCGAGCTCCTATAATTCACCCCTCCACTTT.

The J gene is TRBJ2-7, the V gene TRBV6-5; 7 bases line up with TRBD2. The CDR3 has 12 amino acids. In germline, CDR1 is MNHEY, CDR2 SVGAGI. J was trimmed by 9 bases and V by 7 bases; bases with no gene match: 9. CDR3 DNA sequence: TGTGCCAGCACCACCGGCGGGGGATGGCAGTACTTC. Translated, it gives CASTTGGGWQYF.

In this sample, this clone turned up once. The V gene is TRBV6-1, the J gene TRBJ2-1, with 8 bases lining up with TRBD2. The junction had 0 bases not matched to a gene; V was cut back by 7 bases and J by 4 bases. This CDR3 region has 12 residues. CDR1 MNHNS and CDR2 SASEGT come from the germline V gene. Here the CDR3 reads CASTGGYNEQFF. The CDR3 nucleotides read TGTGCCAGCACGGGAGGGTACAATGAGCAGTTCTTC.

The chain recombines TRBV4-1 with TRBJ2-2; perhaps TRBD1 as D (5 bases). The CDR3 is 14 amino acids. The V and J ends lost 1 base and 4 bases respectively, with 7 bases between them. The germline gives CDR1 MGHRA, CDR2 YSYEKL. Here the CDR3 reads CASSQGQTTGELFF. The CDR3 coding sequence is TGCGCCAGCAGCCAAGGACAGACCACCGGGGAGCTGTTTTTT.

The V gene is TRBV27, the J gene TRBJ1-2; 10 nucleotides align to TRBD1. Germline V lookup: CDR1 MNHEY, CDR2 SMNVEV (reference sequence). This CDR3 is built from 14 residues. Unmatched junction bases numbered 4, after V lost 5 bases and J lost 4 bases. The CDR3 protein is CASSRDRGGYGYTF. The CDR3 nucleotides are TGTGCCAGCAGTCGGGACAGGGGAGGCTATGGCTACACCTTC.

The chain combines TRBV28 with TRBJ2-7, with D possibly matching TRBD1 (6 bases). Germline lookup yields CDR1 MDHEN and CDR2 SYDVKM. The CDR3 length is 14 residues. V shed 5 bases and J shed 6 bases, with 17 bases lying between them. Here the CDR3 reads CASSPPIQGTEQYF. In nucleotides, the CDR3 is TGTGCCAGCAGTCCACCGATACAGGGAACCGAGCAGTACTTC. The full variable domain, in which reference TRBV28 and TRBJ2-7 provide the parts outside the CDR3, is DVKVTQSSRYLVKRTGEKVFLECVQDMDHENMFWYRQDPGLGLRLIYFSYDVKMKEKGDIPEGYSVSREKKERFSLILESASTNQTSMYLCASSPPIQGTEQYFGPGTRLTVT.

This clone was counted between two and nine times. The chain has TRBV7-9 and TRBJ2-2; 7 nucleotides match TRBD1. V was clipped by 6 bases and J by 0 bases; unmatched bases: 4. Germline V gene data show CDR1 as SEHNR and CDR2 as FQNEAQ (reference sequence). CDR3 length: 15 amino acids. CDR3 coding DNA: TGTGCCAGCAGACCAGGGACAGCGAACACCGGGGAGCTGTTTTTT. Amino acids: CASRPGTANTGELFF.

The rearrangement links TRBV2 to TRBJ1-1; 7 bases line up with TRBD1. This CDR3 region has 13 residues. The trim removed 5 bases at V and 1 base at J, leaving 1 base unmatched. Germline CDR1 and CDR2: SNHLY and FYNNEI. CDR3 loop: CASSRDRNTEAFF. In nucleotides, the CDR3 is TGTGCCAGCAGTAGGGACAGGAACACTGAAGCTTTCTTT.

The V call is TRBV18, the J call TRBJ2-7, with a weak D call TRBD2 (5 bases). This CDR3 spans 12 amino acids. With 3 bases removed from V and 6 bases from J, the gap between germline ends came to 9 bases. Germline loops: CDR1 KGHSH, CDR2 LQKENI. The CDR3 DNA reads TGTGCCAGCTCACCGGACTTGGGCGAGCAGTACTTC. Amino acids: CASSPDLGEQYF.

DNA for the CDR3: TGTGCCAGTAGTATAGACCGCCGGGGTGGCAATCAGCCCCAGCATTTT. This encodes CASSIDRRGGNQPQHF. The chain is built from TRBV19 and TRBJ1-5; D is ambiguous. Germline CDR1 is LNHDA and CDR2 is SQIVND (reference sequence). V gave up 0 bases and J gave up 2 bases, with 11 bases separating them. This CDR3 has 16 amino acids.

This chain joins TRBV5-8 and TRBJ2-5; D remains ambiguous. This CDR3 region has 17 residues. Germline values: CDR1 SGHTS, CDR2 YDEGEE. Trimming took off 4 bases at V and 4 bases at J, with 23 bases between the two ends. CDR3 bases: TGTGCCAGCAGCCTGGGCGCTTCCGGGTCCCTTGGAGAGACCCAGTACTTC. This encodes CASSLGASGSLGETQYF.

The rearrangement uses TRBV19 and TRBJ2-1; possible D gene TRBD2, 5 bases. CDR1 and CDR2 from the germline V gene are LNHDA and SQIVND (reference sequence). This CDR3 has 14 residues. Trimming took 4 bases from V and 7 from J, leaving 14 bases between them. The CDR3 sequence is CASSTLSGGNEQFF. The CDR3 DNA reads TGTGCCAGTAGTACCCTCTCAGGCGGGAATGAGCAGTTCTTC.

The chain has TRBV7-6 and TRBJ2-1; D might be TRBD2 (5 bases). Germline V gene sequence: CDR1 SGHVS, CDR2 FNYEAQ. The CDR3 consists of 15 residues. Deletions cut 3 bases from V and 0 bases from J, with 9 bases between. Here the CDR3 DNA reads TGTGCCAGCAGCTTGAGGGCGAGCTCCTACAATGAGCAGTTCTTC. The encoded protein is CASSLRASSYNEQFF.

This clone showed up just once. V gene TRBV4-1 combines with J gene TRBJ2-3; 12 bases agree with TRBD2. CDR3 length: 20 amino acids. J was trimmed by 4 bases and V by 0 bases; bases with no gene match: 14. Germline CDR1 MGHRA, CDR2 YSYEKL. The CDR3 DNA sequence: TGCGCCAGCAGCCAAGAGGGACGGAGACTAGCGGGAGAAGCCCCAGATACGCAGTATTTT. Residues: CASSQEGRRLAGEAPDTQYF.

The rearrangement links TRBV2 to TRBJ2-1; 7 bases map to TRBD1. The germline CDR1 and CDR2 sequences are SNHLY and FYNNEI. With 3 bases clipped from V and 3 bases from J, the junction kept 5 bases outside the gene matches. The CDR3 contains 15 residues. In DNA, the CDR3 is TGTGCCAGCAGTGATCCGGGACAGTTCTACAATGAGCAGTTCTTC. Amino acid sequence: CASSDPGQFYNEQFF.

This clone appeared a single time. The chain joins TRBV2 to TRBJ2-1; possible D gene TRBD2, 6 bases. V lost 6 bases to trimming and J lost 2 bases, with 17 bases between them. The CDR3 has 16 amino acids. The V gene's germline CDR1 is SNHLY and CDR2 FYNNEI. Here the CDR3 reads CASRAGRQSTYNEQFF. CDR3 in DNA: TGTGCCAGCAGGGCCGGGAGACAGTCAACCTACAATGAGCAGTTCTTC.

The genes are TRBV5-6 and TRBJ2-5; maybe TRBD1 (5 bases). The CDR3 runs to 13 residues. Trimming took off 5 bases at V and 2 bases at J, with 10 bases between the two ends. Germline CDR1 and CDR2: SGHDT and YYEEEE. The CDR3 reads CASRPDSQETQYF. CDR3 in DNA: TGTGCCAGCAGACCTGACAGTCAAGAGACCCAGTACTTC.

The genes are TRBV19 and TRBJ2-1; TRBD1 might be the D (5 bases). Trimming pared 3 bases from V and 2 bases from J, leaving 11 bases between. CDR1 is LNHDA, CDR2 SQIVND, per germline (reference sequence). This CDR3 has 15 residues. CDR3 bases: TGTGCCAGTAGTATTGATACAGGTCCCTACAATGAGCAGTTCTTC. Encoded protein: CASSIDTGPYNEQFF.

This clone was counted a single time. The V call is TRBV27, the J call TRBJ2-7, with 7 bases that match TRBD2. V gave up 5 bases and J gave up 2 bases; unmatched junction bases: 15. Germline V gene data show CDR1 as MNHEY and CDR2 as SMNVEV (reference sequence). CDR3 length: 17 amino acids. The CDR3 DNA is TGTGCCAGCAGTACCCGCTCAAGGAGCGGGGCCACCTACGAGCAGTACTTC. Translation gives CASSTRSRSGATYEQYF.

Only a few counts were recorded for this clone. The chain joins TRBV14 to TRBJ1-2; D is unclear. In germline, CDR1 is SGHDN, CDR2 FVKESK. This CDR3 has 16 residues. Trimming shortened V by 4 bases and J by 6 bases, and 21 bases separated the two germline ends. The CDR3 DNA reads TGTGCCAGCAGCCCTTCTATTAGTGGGAGAGGGAATGGCTACACCTTC. This sequence encodes CASSPSISGRGNGYTF.

The chain links TRBV30 to TRBJ2-5; 10 bases fit TRBD1. The CDR3 is 14 residues long. Germline lookup yields CDR1 GTSNPN and CDR2 SVGIG (reference sequence). V lost 3 bases, J lost 4 bases, and 5 bases stayed unmatched. In DNA form, the CDR3 reads TGTGCCTGGAGACGGGGACAGGGGTCAGAGACCCAGTACTTC. Translation gives CAWRRGQGSETQYF.

This clone has more than one count but fewer than ten. V gene TRBV5-1 combines with J gene TRBJ1-1; D may be TRBD1 (5 bases). The CDR3 is 14 amino acids. V was trimmed by 0 bases and J by 1 base, leaving 7 bases between them. Germline CDR1 is SGHRS and CDR2 is YFSETQ. The CDR3 here is CASSLAQGNTEAFF. In DNA form, the CDR3 reads TGCGCCAGCAGCTTGGCCCAGGGGAACACTGAAGCTTTCTTT. Full variable domain (rest looked up from reference TRBV5-1 and TRBJ1-1): KAGVTQTPRYLIKTRGQQVTLSCSPISGHRSVSWYQQTPGQGLQFLFEYFSETQRNKGNFPGRFSGRQFSNSRSEMNVSTLELGDSALYLCASSLAQGNTEAFFGQGTRLTVV.

This clone was recorded once. The chain combines TRBV7-9 with TRBJ2-5; D is undetermined. From germline, CDR1 is SEHNR and CDR2 FQNEAQ (reference sequence). The CDR3 is made up of 19 amino acids. V was clipped by 5 bases and J by 0 bases, with 25 bases between them. DNA of the CDR3: TGTGCCAGCAGCCCTTTAATACTTGCGGATTCAGAGGACCAAGAGACCCAGTACTTC. It encodes CASSPLILADSEDQETQYF. The full variable domain, its missing parts supplied by reference TRBV7-9 and TRBJ2-5, is DTGVSQNPRHKITKRGQNVTFRCDPISEHNRLYWYRQTLGQGPEFLTYFQNEAQLEKSRLLSDRFSAERPKGSFSTLEIQRTEQGDSAMYLCASSPLILADSEDQETQYFGPGTRLLVL.

This chain uses TRBV5-8 with TRBJ1-1, with TRBD1 matching over 12 bases. Germline trimming cut 3 bases from V and 5 bases from J; bases unmatched to any gene: 5. CDR1 and CDR2 from the germline V gene are SGHTS and YDEGEE. The CDR3 spans 15 residues. DNA of the CDR3: TGTGCCAGCAGCTCGGGACAGGGGGCGTGGACTGAAGCTTTCTTT. This gives the protein CASSSGQGAWTEAFF.